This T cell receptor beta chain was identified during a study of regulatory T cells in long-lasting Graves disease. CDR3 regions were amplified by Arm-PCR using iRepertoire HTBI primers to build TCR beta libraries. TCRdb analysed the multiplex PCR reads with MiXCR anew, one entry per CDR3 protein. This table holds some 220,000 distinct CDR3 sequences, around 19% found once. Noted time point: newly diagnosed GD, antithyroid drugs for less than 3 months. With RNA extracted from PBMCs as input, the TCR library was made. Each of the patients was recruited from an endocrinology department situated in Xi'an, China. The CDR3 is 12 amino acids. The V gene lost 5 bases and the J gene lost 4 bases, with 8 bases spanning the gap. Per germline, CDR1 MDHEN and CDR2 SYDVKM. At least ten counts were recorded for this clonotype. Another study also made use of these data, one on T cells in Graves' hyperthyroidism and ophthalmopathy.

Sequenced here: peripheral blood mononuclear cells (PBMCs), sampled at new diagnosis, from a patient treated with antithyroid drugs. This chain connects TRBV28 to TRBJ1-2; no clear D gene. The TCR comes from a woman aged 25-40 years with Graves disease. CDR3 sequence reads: CASSRQGYGYTF. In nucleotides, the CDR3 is TGTGCCAGCAGTAGACAAGGCTATGGCTACACCTTC.